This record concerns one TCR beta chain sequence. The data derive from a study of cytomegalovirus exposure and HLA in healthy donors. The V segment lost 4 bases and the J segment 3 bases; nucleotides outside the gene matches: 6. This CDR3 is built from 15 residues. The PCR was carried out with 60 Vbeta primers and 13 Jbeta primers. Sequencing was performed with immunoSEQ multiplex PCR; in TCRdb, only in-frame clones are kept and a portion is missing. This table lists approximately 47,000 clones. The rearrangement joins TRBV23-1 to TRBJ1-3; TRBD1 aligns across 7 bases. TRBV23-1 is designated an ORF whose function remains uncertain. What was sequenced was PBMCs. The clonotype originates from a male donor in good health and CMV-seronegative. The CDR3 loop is CASSLNRGGGNTIYF. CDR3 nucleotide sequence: TGCGCCAGCAGTCTTAACAGGGGTGGTGGAAACACCATATATTTT.